Following are 2 T cell receptor beta chains from one sample sequenced in a study of post-analysis software for immune sequencing data. Broader study findings: The study found TRBV5-6, TRBV5-1 and TRBV20-1 among five or six TRBV segments more frequent in patients than controls.

Prepared TCR beta cDNA libraries contained unique molecular identifiers. One entry per CDR3 protein, called by TCRdb with MiXCR from the PCR reads. Of 450,000 or so distinct CDR3 sequences listed, roughly 45% are singletons. Antigens for these TCRs are unknown. Source material: blood. Receptors originate from a girl aged 10-17 years with multiple sclerosis.

Details on this clonotype: Relative to the germline gene, one junction end is altered; a read error may explain this. The chain joins TRBV6-7 to TRBJ1-1; possibly TRBD1 for D (6 bases). TRBV6-7 is an ORF; its function is uncertain. The CDR3 has 9 amino acids. Written as DNA, the CDR3 is TGCGCCCAAGGGGGTGAAGCTTTCTTT. It specifies CAQGGEAFF.

V gene TRBV3-1 combines with J gene TRBJ2-5; weak D call: TRBD1 (6 bases). V dropped 1 base and J dropped 2 bases, with 11 bases sitting between them. CDR1 is LGHDT, CDR2 YNNKEL, per germline (reference sequence). This CDR3 is built from 15 residues. CDR3 sequence: CASSQVRTAQETQYF. The CDR3 DNA follows: TGTGCCAGCAGCCAAGTCAGGACAGCGCAAGAGACCCAGTACTTC.